A single sample is the source of the 21 T cell receptor beta chains below, sequenced in a study of blood T cell repertoires in COVID-19. TCRdb keeps only in-frame clones here, not all; method: immunoSEQ multiplex PCR. This sample has fewer than 120,000 clones, with roughly 76% found just once. Sequencing was performed on peripheral blood. Source of these receptors: a woman aged 60-75 years with acute or convalescent COVID-19.

The chain employs TRBV4-1 and TRBJ1-2; unclear D gene. The V gene's germline CDR1 is MGHRA and CDR2 YSYEKL. The CDR3 has 18 amino acids. Trimming took off 1 base at V and 2 bases at J, with 20 bases between the two ends. Here the CDR3 reads CASSQVGGRLTNNYGYTF. For the CDR3, the DNA is TGCGCCAGCAGCCAAGTCGGAGGCCGGCTTACGAACAACTATGGCTACACCTTC.

This clone turned up a few times. V is TRBV11-2 and J is TRBJ1-2; D is undetermined. This CDR3 is 15 amino acids long. Germline CDR1 reads SGHAT; CDR2 reads FQNNGV. V was pared by 5 bases and J by 4 bases, with 17 bases between. CDR3 sequence: CASSENFGEGYGYTF. CDR3 bases: TGTGCCAGCAGCGAAAACTTTGGGGAGGGCTATGGCTACACCTTC.

V usage is TRBV18 and J usage is TRBJ1-1; the D gene is possibly TRBD1 (6 bases). Germline CDR1 KGHSH, CDR2 LQKENI. V dropped 3 bases and J dropped 8 bases, with 10 bases sitting between them. The CDR3 runs 12 residues. The CDR3 DNA sequence: TGTGCCAGCTCACCTAATACAGGGGAAGCTTTCTTT. Translating it yields CASSPNTGEAFF.

This clone occurred a few times. The rearrangement uses TRBV6-5 and TRBJ2-7, with 8 bases lining up with TRBD2. The germline CDR1 and CDR2 sequences are MNHEY and SVGAGI. Losses at the gene ends were 8 bases for V and 6 bases for J; bases not matched to a gene: 12. There are 14 residues in the CDR3. The CDR3 coding sequence is TGTGCCAGCGTGGCCGAAGCGGGGGCTATCGAGCAGTACTTC. It codes for CASVAEAGAIEQYF.

A word on this clone: This CDR3 is also generated by other DNA sequences in the sample. V and J are TRBV7-9 and TRBJ2-7; 9 nucleotides agree with TRBD1. Germline values: CDR1 SEHNR, CDR2 FQNEAQ (reference sequence). The CDR3 length is 15 residues. V shed 5 bases and J 0 bases; nucleotides not matched to a gene: 5. CDR3 DNA: TGTGCCAGCAGCCTCGGGACAGGGAACTCCTACGAGCAGTACTTC. Translation gives CASSLGTGNSYEQYF.

The chain has TRBV2 and TRBJ1-2; perhaps TRBD1 as D (5 bases). Trimming took 11 bases from V and 2 from J, leaving 18 bases between them. The germline V gene encodes CDR1 SNHLY and CDR2 FYNNEI. The length of the CDR3 is 14 residues. Here the CDR3 reads CARGRGAENYGYTF. The CDR3 region has the DNA TGTGCCCGCGGGAGGGGCGCCGAAAACTATGGCTACACCTTC.

The chain carries TRBV2 and TRBJ1-1, with 8 nucleotides matching TRBD1. Germline-derived CDR1 and CDR2 are SNHLY and FYNNEI. The V and J ends lost 2 bases and 4 bases, in that order; junction bases with no gene match: 6. The CDR3 loop spans 15 amino acids. The CDR3 here is CASSERTGIGTEAFF. The CDR3 DNA reads TGTGCCAGCAGTGAACGGACAGGGATTGGCACTGAAGCTTTCTTT.

This clone is categorized as medium-sized. The V gene is TRBV2, the J gene TRBJ1-5; the D gene is possibly TRBD1 (5 bases). Germline V gene sequence: CDR1 SNHLY, CDR2 FYNNEI. The CDR3 totals 16 residues. Trimming took off 1 base at V and 0 bases at J, with 10 bases between the two ends. CDR3 sequence: CASSEGTRVSNQPQHF. As DNA, the CDR3 is TGTGCCAGCAGTGAAGGTACCAGGGTTAGCAATCAGCCCCAGCATTTT. The entire variable domain, with the rest obtained from reference TRBV2 and TRBJ1-5, is as follows: EPEVTQTPSHQVTQMGQEVILRCVPISNHLYFYWYRQILGQKVEFLVSFYNNEISEKSEIFDDQFSVERPDGSNFTLKIRSTKLEDSAMYFCASSEGTRVSNQPQHFGDGTRLSIL.

The chain is built from TRBV2 and TRBJ2-7; 12 bases map to TRBD2. The CDR3 sequence is 15 residues long. In germline, CDR1 is SNHLY, CDR2 FYNNEI. V dropped 4 bases and J dropped 4; count of bases not matched to a gene: 5. CDR3 in DNA: TGTGCCAGCAGTGCGACTAGCGGGGGTCTATACGAGCAGTACTTC. Its protein is CASSATSGGLYEQYF.

The chain carries TRBV7-9 and TRBJ1-4, with D maybe TRBD1 (6 bases). The germline V gene encodes CDR1 SEHNR and CDR2 FQNEAQ (reference sequence). The CDR3 consists of 13 residues. Trimming left V 5 bases short and J 4 bases short, with 8 bases between. The CDR3 loop is CASSQGLNEKLFF. The CDR3 DNA reads TGTGCCAGCAGCCAGGGGCTTAATGAAAAACTGTTTTTT. The full variable domain, rest sourced from reference TRBV7-9 and TRBJ1-4, is DTGVSQNPRHKITKRGQNVTFRCDPISEHNRLYWYRQTLGQGPEFLTYFQNEAQLEKSRLLSDRFSAERPKGSFSTLEIQRTEQGDSAMYLCASSQGLNEKLFFGSGTQLSVL.

The chain carries TRBV24-1 and TRBJ2-7; TRBD1 agrees at 11 bases. The CDR3 loop spans 16 amino acids. Trimming at V came to 4 bases and at J to 3 bases, leaving 7 bases not matched to a gene. CDR1 and CDR2 from the germline V gene are KGHDR and SFDVKD. CDR3: CATSDPGQGGNYEQYF. As DNA, the CDR3 is TGTGCCACCAGTGACCCGGGACAGGGGGGAAACTACGAGCAGTACTTC.

The chain has TRBV3-1 (or the pseudogene TRBV3-2) and TRBJ1-2; TRBD1 might be the D (6 bases). The CDR3 contains 15 residues. Trimming stripped 4 bases from V and 2 bases from J, with 14 bases between. The V gene's germline CDR1 is LGHDT and CDR2 YNNKEL (reference sequence). The CDR3 DNA reads as TGTGCCAGCAGCCGGTCGGGGGGCGAAAACTATGGCTACACCTTC. Its protein is CASSRSGGENYGYTF.

This clone was recorded a few times. This chain uses TRBV27 with TRBJ2-3, with D perhaps matching TRBD1 (5 bases). CDR3 size: 15 residues. V gave up 10 bases and J gave up 2 bases, with 19 bases separating them. From germline, CDR1 is MNHEY and CDR2 SMNVEV (reference sequence). The CDR3 spells CATSSQGAYTDTQYF. CDR3 DNA: TGTGCCACCTCGTCACAAGGGGCCTACACAGATACGCAGTATTTT.

This clone has only one observation. The chain employs TRBV18 and TRBJ2-5; tentative D call: TRBD2 (7 bases). From germline, CDR1 is KGHSH and CDR2 LQKENI. V shed 3 bases and J shed 7 bases, with 21 bases lying between them. This CDR3 is built from 16 residues. The CDR3 DNA reads TGTGCCAGCTCACCCCCTGGGAGGGGGTCCGAGGGGACCCAGTACTTC. Residues: CASSPPGRGSEGTQYF.

This chain joins TRBV19 and TRBJ1-1; D remains ambiguous. CDR3 length equals 15 residues. CDR1 is LNHDA and CDR2 is SQIVND in the germline V gene (reference sequence). V shed 0 bases and J shed 5 bases, with 13 bases lying between them. The DNA of the CDR3 is TGTGCCAGTAGTATAGACTCTAGCCGAGTTACTGAAGCTTTCTTT. Residues: CASSIDSSRVTEAFF.

CDR3 DNA: TGTGCCAGCAGAGGAATTACAGGTAACACTGAAGCTTTCTTT. Amino acids: CASRGITGNTEAFF. The chain uses TRBV14 and TRBJ1-1; possibly TRBD1 for D (5 bases). The ends were cut back, 6 bases at V and 2 bases at J, with 13 bases in the middle. Looked up from germline, CDR1 is SGHDN and CDR2 is FVKESK. The CDR3 consists of 14 residues.

The chain employs TRBV3-1 (or the pseudogene TRBV3-2) and TRBJ1-1, with D perhaps TRBD1 (5 bases). Germline V gene data show CDR1 as LGHDT and CDR2 as YNNKEL (reference sequence). The CDR3 runs to 14 residues. Trimming removed 0 bases at V and 11 bases at J, with 16 bases between. The CDR3 DNA reads TGTGCCAGCAGCCAAGATTATGCAGGGTTTGGGGCTTTCTTT. Protein product: CASSQDYAGFGAFF.

V and J are TRBV7-9 and TRBJ2-1, with 12 bases identical to TRBD2. After removal of 5 bases from V and 0 bases from J, the junction contained 8 bases not matched to a gene. Germline V lookup: CDR1 SEHNR, CDR2 FQNEAQ (reference sequence). CDR3 length equals 18 residues. The CDR3 protein is CASSPGASGGDSYNEQFF. The CDR3 DNA sequence: TGTGCCAGCAGCCCGGGCGCTAGCGGGGGGGACTCCTACAATGAGCAGTTCTTC.

The chain couples TRBV29-1 to TRBJ2-6; 9 bases are shared with TRBD1. The CDR3 totals 14 residues. J was trimmed by 4 bases and V by 7 bases; bases with no gene match: 5. Germline CDR1 is SQVTM and CDR2 is ANQGSEA. The CDR3 sequence: CSATGGYGANVLTF. CDR3 sequence (DNA): TGCAGCGCGACAGGGGGATACGGGGCCAACGTCCTGACTTTC.

This clone was recorded once. The V call is TRBV5-1, the J call TRBJ2-2; TRBD1 matches 7 bases. Germline assignment: CDR1 SGHRS and CDR2 YFSETQ. The CDR3 extends over 16 amino acids. V was clipped by 0 bases and J by 3 bases; unmatched bases: 5. CDR3 DNA: TGCGCCAGCAGCTTGGGGGACAGAGAGGACACCGGGGAGCTGTTTTTT. It yields the protein CASSLGDREDTGELFF.

J is TRBJ1-4 and V is TRBV5-1; TRBD1 is a possible D gene (5 bases). Trimming shortened V by 0 bases and J by 8 bases, and 14 bases separated the two germline ends. Germline-derived CDR1 and CDR2 are SGHRS and YFSETQ. The CDR3 runs to 15 residues. The CDR3 loop is CASSLVGQTTEKLFF. The CDR3 DNA reads as TGCGCCAGCAGCTTGGTAGGACAAACCACAGAAAAACTGTTTTTT.